This is a list of T cell receptor beta chains from one sample in a study of T cells in Graves' hyperthyroidism and ophthalmopathy. In TCRdb, the multiplex PCR reads were re-called with MiXCR into one record per CDR3 protein. The profile shows 350,000 or so distinct CDR3 sequences, under 25% of them singletons. Sequenced input: blood. The receptor source for this set is a woman aged 45-65 years with Graves' hyperthyroidism. Each CDR3 is given with its conserved first and last residue. Each record gives: CDR3 protein, CDR3 DNA, V gene, clone size, D gene, J gene, CDR3 length. A D gene is named only where the DNA matches it firmly. Rows may omit the clone size; those that give it use once, few, many or a size class.

CDR3 protein: CASNTGGRLGGYGYTF
CDR3 DNA: TGTGCCAGCAACACGGGCGGAAGGTTGGGGGGCTATGGCTACACCTTC
V gene: TRBV12-3/TRBV12-4
clone size: -
D gene: -
J gene: TRBJ1-2
CDR3 length: 16

CDR3 protein: CSARDPGQGHEQYF
CDR3 DNA: TGCAGTGCTAGAGATCCGGGACAGGGTCACGAGCAGTACTTC
V gene: TRBV20-1
clone size: -
D gene: TRBD1
J gene: TRBJ2-7
CDR3 length: 14

CDR3 protein: CASSRDRGPGNTIYF
CDR3 DNA: TGTGCCAGCTCACGAGACAGGGGCCCTGGAAACACCATATATTTT
V gene: TRBV18
clone size: many
D gene: TRBD1
J gene: TRBJ1-3
CDR3 length: 15

CDR3 protein: CASSPLFNAGNRDNEQFF
CDR3 DNA: TGTGCCAGCTCACCACTGTTCAACGCAGGCAACCGGGACAATGAGCAGTTCTTC
V gene: TRBV18
clone size: few
D gene: -
J gene: TRBJ2-1
CDR3 length: 18

CDR3 protein: CASSLVSASGRAWSRIGELFF
CDR3 DNA: TGTGCCAGCAGCTTAGTATCAGCGAGCGGGAGGGCCTGGTCGAGGATCGGGGAGCTGTTTTTT
V gene: TRBV7-8
clone size: -
D gene: TRBD2
J gene: TRBJ2-2
CDR3 length: 21

CDR3 protein: CASSFAGQGSGEQYF
CDR3 DNA: TGTGCCAGCAGTTTCGCGGGACAGGGTAGCGGCGAGCAGTACTTC
V gene: TRBV12-3/TRBV12-4
clone size: many
D gene: TRBD1
J gene: TRBJ2-7
CDR3 length: 15

CDR3 protein: CASSLMAGDQETQYF
CDR3 DNA: TGCGCCAGCAGCTTAATGGCGGGGGATCAAGAGACCCAGTACTTC
V gene: TRBV5-1
clone size: -
D gene: TRBD2
J gene: TRBJ2-5
CDR3 length: 15

CDR3 protein: CASSLGSSGVLETQYF
CDR3 DNA: TGTGCCAGCAGCTTAGGATCCAGCGGAGTACTAGAGACCCAGTACTTC
V gene: TRBV11-2
clone size: many
D gene: -
J gene: TRBJ2-5
CDR3 length: 16

CDR3 protein: CASRFPGTGAGANVLTF
CDR3 DNA: TGTGCCAGCAGATTTCCCGGGACAGGGGCTGGGGCCAACGTCCTGACTTTC
V gene: TRBV28
clone size: -
D gene: TRBD1
J gene: TRBJ2-6
CDR3 length: 17

CDR3 protein: CASSERFGGYTF
CDR3 DNA: TGTGCCAGCAGTGAACGCTTCGGAGGCTACACCTTC
V gene: TRBV6-1
clone size: -
D gene: -
J gene: TRBJ1-2
CDR3 length: 12

CDR3 protein: CASREQGTGAEAFF
CDR3 DNA: TGTGCCAGCAGGGAACAGGGGACGGGGGCTGAAGCTTTCTTT
V gene: TRBV11-2
clone size: -
D gene: TRBD1
J gene: TRBJ1-1
CDR3 length: 14

CDR3 protein: CASSVQGNQPQHF
CDR3 DNA: TGTGCCAGCAGTGTACAGGGCAATCAGCCCCAGCATTTT
V gene: TRBV28
clone size: many
D gene: -
J gene: TRBJ1-5
CDR3 length: 13

CDR3 protein: CASSFSGHNYGYTF
CDR3 DNA: TGTGCCAGCAGTTTCTCGGGCCATAACTATGGCTACACCTTC
V gene: TRBV12-3/TRBV12-4
clone size: many
D gene: -
J gene: TRBJ1-2
CDR3 length: 14

CDR3 protein: CASSTRGLITHEAFF
CDR3 DNA: TGTGCCAGCAGTACCAGGGGGCTGATAACCCATGAAGCTTTCTTT
V gene: TRBV12-3/TRBV12-4
clone size: few
D gene: TRBD1
J gene: TRBJ1-1
CDR3 length: 15

CDR3 protein: CASSQGGTGSTDTQYF
CDR3 DNA: TGTGCCAGCAGCCAAGGAGGGACAGGAAGCACAGATACGCAGTATTTT
V gene: TRBV3-1
clone size: few
D gene: TRBD1
J gene: TRBJ2-3
CDR3 length: 16

CDR3 protein: CASAGSWNTEAFF
CDR3 DNA: TGTGCCAGCGCCGGGAGCTGGAACACTGAAGCTTTCTTT
V gene: TRBV28
clone size: few
D gene: -
J gene: TRBJ1-1
CDR3 length: 13

CDR3 protein: CATGQPGVGPQHF
CDR3 DNA: TGTGCCACCGGACAGCCCGGGGTGGGGCCCCAGCATTTT
V gene: TRBV24-1
clone size: many
D gene: -
J gene: TRBJ1-5
CDR3 length: 13

CDR3 protein: CASSQGERGTGDPNYGYTF
CDR3 DNA: TGTGCCAGCAGCCAAGGAGAAAGGGGAACAGGGGACCCCAACTATGGCTACACCTTC
V gene: TRBV3-1
clone size: many
D gene: TRBD1
J gene: TRBJ1-2
CDR3 length: 19